This entry describes one T cell receptor (beta chain). The identical CDR3 is also encoded by other nucleotide sequences in the sample. These data are taken from a study of blood T cell repertoires in COVID-19. The V gene's germline CDR1 is SGHTA and CDR2 FQGNSA. The junction had 2 bases not matched to a gene; V was cut back by 4 bases and J by 4 bases. The CDR3 loop spans 14 amino acids. Here immunoSEQ multiplex PCR was the method, and the copy in TCRdb shows in-frame clones only, minus some. The sample lists 200,000 to 250,000 clones, 84% occurring once. The sequence derives from a woman aged 80 or over with active or convalescent COVID-19. The source material was peripheral blood. The chain joins TRBV7-2 to TRBJ2-3, with 10 nucleotides matching TRBD2. CDR3 nucleotides: TGTGCCAGCAGCTCCGGACTAGCGGCAGATACGCAGTATTTT. Translation gives CASSSGLAADTQYF.